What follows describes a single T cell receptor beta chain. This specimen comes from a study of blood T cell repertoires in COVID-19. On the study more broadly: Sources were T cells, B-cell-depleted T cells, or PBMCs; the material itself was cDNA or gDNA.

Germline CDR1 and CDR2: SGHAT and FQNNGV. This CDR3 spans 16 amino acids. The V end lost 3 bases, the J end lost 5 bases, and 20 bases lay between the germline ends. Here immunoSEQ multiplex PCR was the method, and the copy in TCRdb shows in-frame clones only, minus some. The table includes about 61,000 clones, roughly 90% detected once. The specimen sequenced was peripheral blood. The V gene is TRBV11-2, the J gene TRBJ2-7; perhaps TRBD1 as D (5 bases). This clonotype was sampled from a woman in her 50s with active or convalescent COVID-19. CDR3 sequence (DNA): TGTGCCAGCAGCTTTCCAGGGTTTTGGATTTGGGACGAGCAGTACTTC. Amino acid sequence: CASSFPGFWIWDEQYF. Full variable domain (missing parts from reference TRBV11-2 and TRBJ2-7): EAGVAQSPRYKIIEKRQSVAFWCNPISGHATLYWYQQILGQGPKLLIQFQNNGVVDDSQLPKDRFSAERLKGVDSTLKIQPAKLEDSAVYLCASSFPGFWIWDEQYFGPGTRLTVT.